This TCR beta chain came from a study of shared clonotypes between healthy human individuals. A note on this clone: As yet, its antigen is unknown.

Data came from immunoSEQ multiplex PCR; TCRdb stores just in-frame clones and leaves some out. This table holds 600,000 to 750,000 clones, roughly 87% found once. The CDR3 extends over 14 amino acids. V dropped 8 bases and J dropped 0 bases, with 13 bases sitting between them. Germline CDR1 SEHNR, CDR2 FQNEAQ (reference sequence). Whole-study results and caveats: Large depth notwithstanding, sorted-subset sequencing proved incomplete by rarefaction.

The rearrangement links TRBV7-9 to TRBJ1-1; D is unclear. This clonotype originated in a man younger than 35 in good health. Some clones in this sample may be carry-over from other donors' samples. Specimen: memory CD8+ T cells from PBMCs. Subset indicated: CD45RO+ cells pooled with CCR7-negative TemRA cells. DNA for the CDR3: TGTGCCAGCGGCCCCCGAGGAGTGAACACTGAAGCTTTCTTT. This encodes CASGPRGVNTEAFF.